A single sample gave rise to the 6 T cell receptor beta chains below, sequenced in a study of cytomegalovirus exposure and HLA in healthy donors. Both 60 Vbeta primers and 13 Jbeta primers went into the PCR. Sequencing used immunoSEQ multiplex PCR; TCRdb keeps in-frame clones, though not all of them. The data hold roughly 170,000 clones, with around 80% observed a single time. Sample: PBMCs. All receptors come from a girl under 10 years old in good health and CMV-seropositive.

V is TRBV5-8 and J is TRBJ1-5; weak D call: TRBD1 (5 bases). The CDR3 covers 15 residues. Per germline, CDR1 SGHTS and CDR2 YDEGEE. With 3 bases removed from V and 0 bases from J, the gap between germline ends came to 10 bases. The CDR3 sequence: CASSSGDSSNQPQHF. The CDR3 DNA is TGTGCCAGCAGCTCAGGAGACAGTAGCAATCAGCCCCAGCATTTT.

V gene TRBV28 combines with J gene TRBJ2-3; TRBD1 matches 7 bases. This CDR3 contains 15 residues. Germline loops: CDR1 MDHEN, CDR2 SYDVKM. V trimming: 6 bases; J trimming: 0 bases; junction bases outside the gene matches: 6. The CDR3 is CASRETGSSTDTQYF. As DNA, the CDR3 is TGTGCCAGCAGGGAGACAGGGAGTAGCACAGATACGCAGTATTTT.

This rearrangement joins TRBV2 to TRBJ1-1, with 11 bases matching TRBD1. V was pared by 6 bases and J by 3 bases, with 3 bases of the junction left unmatched. This CDR3 is built from 14 residues. Germline loops: CDR1 SNHLY, CDR2 FYNNEI. The CDR3 DNA reads TGTGCCAGCAGGGGACAGGGGGGAGACACTGAAGCTTTCTTT. Protein product: CASRGQGGDTEAFF.

As regards this clone: At one end, the junction sequence differs from germline, possibly due to a read error. The V gene is TRBV25-1, the J gene TRBJ2-1; D ambiguous. The V gene's germline CDR1 is MGHDK and CDR2 SYGVNS. CDR3 length equals 12 residues. This CDR3 reads CAGSEQYNEQFF. The CDR3 coding sequence is TGTGCCGGCAGTGAACAATACAATGAGCAGTTCTTC.

In this sample, this clone turned up once. This sequence joins TRBV18 and TRBJ2-7; D unclear. The CDR3 extends over 13 amino acids. CDR1 KGHSH and CDR2 LQKENI come from the germline V gene. Trimming removed 3 bases at V and 5 bases at J, with 11 bases between. CDR3 residues: CASSPPVKNEQYF. DNA of the CDR3: TGTGCCAGCTCACCCCCGGTAAAAAACGAGCAGTACTTC.

V is TRBV7-2 and J is TRBJ2-5, with D possibly TRBD2 on 7 matching bases. The length of the CDR3 is 17 residues. Trimming took 0 bases from V and 5 from J, leaving 19 bases between them. Germline loops: CDR1 SGHTA, CDR2 FQGNSA. This chain's CDR3 is CASSLARGGAGRETQYF. The CDR3 nucleotides are TGTGCCAGCAGCTTAGCGCGAGGGGGGGCGGGGAGGGAGACCCAGTACTTC.